This T cell receptor (beta chain) emerged from a study of blood T cell repertoires in COVID-19. Study summary: Material from acute and convalescent COVID-19 was sourced from the United States, Italy and Spain.

Authors' data handling: Reference gene primer amplification gave nucleated cell count estimates. This table comes from immunoSEQ multiplex PCR, and its TCRdb copy is limited to in-frame clones, with some not included. That table is the source of V, J and clone size, and D and trimming were worked out from the DNA. The table includes approximately 110,000 clones, 86% detected once. Trimming left V 3 bases short and J 8 bases short, with 7 bases between. The germline CDR1 and CDR2 sequences are KGHDR and SFDVKD. CDR3 length: 12 residues. The sequenced sample was peripheral blood. The chain carries TRBV24-1 and TRBJ2-4; no firm D call. The TCR comes from a human donor in a cohort sampled during active COVID-19. CDR3 loop: CATSDDMDIQYF. For the CDR3, the DNA is TGTGCCACCAGTGATGACATGGACATTCAGTACTTC.